The 14 T cell receptor beta chains given below trace back to one sample, sequenced in a study of memory CD4+ T cells and cytomegalovirus serostatus. Some clones are missing from TCRdb's copy, which holds only in-frame ones; the method was immunoSEQ multiplex PCR. Among 85,000 to 100,000 clones, roughly 80% were seen once, and the ten largest hold less than 4.5%. The sort gate was single viable CD3+CD4+CD8-CD45RO+ cells for memory CD4+ T cells. Sequenced material: memory CD4+ T cells from blood. These receptors all stem from an adult in good health and CMV-seropositive.

The V and J genes are TRBV7-8 and TRBJ2-5; 9 bases align to TRBD2. Losses at the gene ends were 3 bases for V and 5 bases for J; bases not matched to a gene: 7. Per the germline V gene, CDR1 is SGHVS and CDR2 is FQNEAQ. There are 15 residues in the CDR3. In DNA, the CDR3 is TGTGCCAGCAGCTTTCATAGCGGGAGCGGTGAGACCCAGTACTTC. Its translation: CASSFHSGSGETQYF.

The chain combines TRBV7-9 with TRBJ2-3, with D possibly called TRBD1 or TRBD2 (6 bases each). The V end was cut by 5 bases, the J end by 2 bases, with 17 bases between. Per the germline V gene, CDR1 is SEHNR and CDR2 is FQNEAQ (reference sequence). This CDR3 contains 16 residues. CDR3 loop: CASSPVAGEVTDTQYF. The DNA for the CDR3 is TGTGCCAGCAGCCCAGTAGCAGGGGAGGTCACAGATACGCAGTATTTT.

This clone was recorded once. The chain uses TRBV7-2 and TRBJ1-1; maybe TRBD1 (5 bases). V dropped 1 base and J dropped 0 bases, with 9 bases sitting between them. The V gene's germline CDR1 is SGHTA and CDR2 FQGNSA. This CDR3 spans 15 amino acids. Here the CDR3 DNA reads TGTGCCAGCAGCTTAGGGGGCAGTATGAACACTGAAGCTTTCTTT. This gives the protein CASSLGGSMNTEAFF.

The rearrangement links TRBV7-8 to TRBJ2-5; D is possibly TRBD2 (5 bases). This CDR3 is 14 amino acids long. Germline CDR1 SGHVS, CDR2 FQNEAQ. The V end was cut by 4 bases, the J end by 4 bases, with 13 bases between. DNA for the CDR3: TGTGCCAGCAGCTCCCAGACCGCGGGAGAGACCCAGTACTTC. Translating it yields CASSSQTAGETQYF.

The chain is built from TRBV28 and TRBJ2-2, with 8 bases that match TRBD1. V lost 6 bases, J lost 6 bases, and 9 bases stayed unmatched. The CDR3 sequence is 15 residues long. CDR1 is MDHEN and CDR2 is SYDVKM in the germline V gene. The DNA of the CDR3 is TGTGCCAGCAGGGGACAGGCTTTCAGAGCCGGGGAGCTGTTTTTT. Translation gives CASRGQAFRAGELFF.

The chain couples TRBV28 to TRBJ2-5, with 11 bases fitting TRBD2. Per germline, CDR1 MDHEN and CDR2 SYDVKM. J was trimmed by 0 bases and V by 8 bases; bases with no gene match: 5. This CDR3 is built from 15 residues. CDR3 sequence reads: CASLPSGRYQETQYF. DNA for the CDR3: TGTGCCAGCCTCCCTAGCGGGAGGTACCAAGAGACCCAGTACTTC.

V and J are TRBV7-3 and TRBJ1-1, with D possibly being TRBD1 (6 bases). This CDR3 is built from 15 residues. Trimming took 0 bases from V and 4 from J, leaving 12 bases between them. Germline V gives CDR1 SGHTA, CDR2 FQGTGA. The CDR3 sequence: CASSLTPGAVTEAFF. The CDR3 nucleotides are TGTGCCAGCAGCTTAACCCCGGGGGCCGTCACTGAAGCTTTCTTT.

The chain is built from TRBV7-9 and TRBJ1-3, with D possibly being TRBD1 (6 bases). The germline V gene encodes CDR1 SEHNR and CDR2 FQNEAQ (reference sequence). The CDR3 is 15 amino acids. The ends were cut back, 4 bases at V and 1 base at J, with 11 bases in the middle. The CDR3 DNA is TGTGCCAGCAGCTCGACAGGCCGTTCTGGAAACACCATATATTTT. This translates into CASSSTGRSGNTIYF.

The chain joins TRBV27 to TRBJ1-1; 9 bases align to TRBD1. V lost 5 bases, J lost 2 bases, and 12 bases stayed unmatched. Looked up from germline, CDR1 is MNHEY and CDR2 is SMNVEV (reference sequence). The CDR3 is made up of 17 amino acids. In nucleotides, the CDR3 is TGTGCCAGCAGTAGGTCCGGGACAGGGATCGGAAACACTGAAGCTTTCTTT. Encoded protein: CASSRSGTGIGNTEAFF.

This chain uses TRBV14 with TRBJ1-2, with a tentative D call TRBD1 (6 bases). V was clipped by 2 bases and J by 0 bases, with 10 bases between them. Germline CDR1 and CDR2: SGHDN and FVKESK. This CDR3 region has 15 residues. For the CDR3, the DNA is TGTGCCAGCAGCCAAACGACAGGAGCTAACTATGGCTACACCTTC. Protein sequence: CASSQTTGANYGYTF.

The rearrangement links TRBV2 to TRBJ1-1; possibly TRBD1 for D (5 bases). V shed 6 bases and J shed 0 bases, with 17 bases lying between them. This CDR3 has 16 amino acids. Germline V gives CDR1 SNHLY, CDR2 FYNNEI. CDR3 DNA: TGTGCCAGCAGAGCGGAGGCAGGGTTTATGAACACTGAAGCTTTCTTT. It encodes CASRAEAGFMNTEAFF.

The chain carries TRBV4-1 and TRBJ1-5; TRBD1 is a possible D gene (6 bases). Germline V gene data show CDR1 as MGHRA and CDR2 as YSYEKL. The CDR3 totals 14 residues. Trimming left V 3 bases short and J 2 bases short, with 8 bases between. CDR3 coding DNA: TGCGCCAGCAGCCAGCCAGGGGGCAATCAGCCCCAGCATTTT. Translated: CASSQPGGNQPQHF.

The rearrangement joins TRBV5-8 to TRBJ1-5, with D tentatively TRBD1 (5 bases). This CDR3 comprises 16 residues. Germline V gene lookup returns CDR1 SGHTS and CDR2 YDEGEE. V lost 1 base and J lost 1, with 12 bases in between. Here the CDR3 reads CASSLLGEGSNQPQHF. Here the CDR3 DNA reads TGTGCCAGCAGCTTGTTGGGGGAGGGGAGCAATCAGCCCCAGCATTTT.

The chain links TRBV5-1 to TRBJ2-5, with a weak D call TRBD2 (6 bases). Per the germline V gene, CDR1 is SGHRS and CDR2 is YFSETQ. The CDR3 sequence is 14 residues long. V lost 2 bases to trimming and J lost 1 base, with 9 bases between them. The CDR3 is CASSLGDFQETQYF. The CDR3 DNA follows: TGCGCCAGCAGCTTAGGGGACTTCCAAGAGACCCAGTACTTC.